This T cell receptor beta chain was retrieved from a study of cytomegalovirus exposure and HLA in healthy donors. A note on this clone: Different DNA sequences within this sample yield the same CDR3.

CDR1 is LNHDA, CDR2 SQIVND, per germline (reference sequence). V lost 1 base, J lost 1 base, and 2 bases stayed unmatched. The CDR3 contains 15 residues. Primers for the PCR totalled 60 Vbeta and 13 Jbeta. Clones were sequenced by immunoSEQ multiplex PCR, and TCRdb holds only the in-frame ones, with some missing. The top ten clones hold approximately 1.5% of a sample with a few hundred thousand clones, around 90% of them seen once. Sequencing used PBMCs. V usage is TRBV19 and J usage is TRBJ2-7, with 9 bases aligning to TRBD1. The clonotype was recovered from a girl aged 2-15 years in good health and CMV-seronegative. The CDR3 region is CASSIVGQGSYEQYF. Here the CDR3 DNA reads TGTGCCAGTAGTATAGTCGGACAGGGGTCCTACGAGCAGTACTTC.